This T cell receptor beta chain was retrieved from a study of blood T cells in healthy people across ages. The germline CDR1 and CDR2 sequences are LGHDT and YNNKEL (reference sequence). The V gene lost 3 bases and the J gene lost 11 bases, with 16 bases spanning the gap. The CDR3 extends over 13 amino acids. Primers used in a second PCR of about 7 to 12 cycles were a sample-barcoded 5' primer and a J-beta primer mix. MiXCR, applied by TCRdb to the 5' RACE reads, yields one record per CDR3 protein. In the table there are more than 1,400,000 distinct CDR3 sequences, around two fifths of which are singletons.

The sample consisted of blood. This clonotype originated in a woman aged 18 to 35 in good health. V is TRBV3-1 and J is TRBJ1-1; no firm D call. DNA of the CDR3: TGTGCCAGCAGCCAGTCGTTCCCTGGGTTGGCTTTCTTT. Encoded protein: CASSQSFPGLAFF.